This TCR beta chain was captured in a study of cytomegalovirus exposure and HLA in healthy donors (dated by TCRdb to the late 2010s). For the wider study: According to an earlier analysis of several hundred of the donors, about 179 million T cells yielded 120 million or so unique TCR beta sequences and 250 to 350 Gb of sequence data. Every discovery cohort repertoire had been produced on one sequencing platform. A separate validation cohort of roughly 130 different subjects was used in addition to the roughly 700-subject first cohort. A later genetic analysis took genome-wide SNP genotypes for about three fifths of the roughly 670 donors and used that subset as a discovery cohort. Roughly 5 DR-DQ haplotypes were handled as single units for association and clustering because linkage in the cohort was strong. Class I and class II HLA loci were covered by the typing at four-digit resolution. On average, roughly 240,000 unique TCR beta nucleotide sequences were sequenced per donor among about 400 genotyped donors of the cohort, with roughly a sixth of those sequences being non-productive. In the later analysis, no new phenotypic data were used to find candidate immune exposures; instead, reliance was placed on TCR beta sequences and their occurrence across donors. Alongside the repertoire data, information on donor age, sex, ethnicity and CMV serostatus was compiled. An earlier analysis of approximately 630 of the donors applied high-throughput TCR beta sequencing to assess whether each TCR beta V gene segment acted as functional or pseudogenic. To predict cytomegalovirus infection status, the study combined high-throughput TCR immunosequencing, statistical association of individual TCRs with disease status, and machine learning. The study aimed to test whether cataloging public T cell receptors could reveal signatures of past pathogen exposure. Typing coverage differed by locus: A, B, C, DRB1 and DQB1 were typed in about 620-640 donors, DQA1 in about 500, DPA1 in 600 to 610, and DPB1 in around 490. Using immunosequencing, the study profiled T cell repertoires from around 670 subjects and related those repertoires to cytomegalovirus serostatus. Of the roughly 390 genotyped donors, roughly 80% fell in the genetic ancestry cluster associated with self-reported Caucasian donors. To study patterns of TCR occurrence, a later analysis re-analyzed previously published TCR beta repertoires from several hundred donors and added high-resolution HLA genotyping. Roughly 300 gigabases of sequencing data and 91 million or so unique TCR sequences made up an early release that covered several hundred HLA-typed donors. The study at large found these results: In a later genetic analysis, fewer N-insertions in productive TCRs were reported among donors in an Asian-associated ancestry cluster than the approximately 630-donor mean. The sequencing pipeline was judged likely to have produced a cluster of highly shared sequence variants as a technical artifact. In vitro tests confirmed that a few of the cytomegalovirus-associated TCR beta chains recognize cytomegalovirus antigens. Some IMGT-functional V segments, including TRBV6-2 and TRBV6-3, could not be told apart with the 87-base-pair reads, so those segments were excluded. CMV serostatus was the only immune exposure information available for the cohort. Most CMV-associated TCR beta chains appeared to be HLA-restricted in a later analysis, and the HLA associations seemed to be driven largely by CMV exposure. Only TCR beta chains were sequenced in this cohort, and the absence of alpha or paired-chain data limited detectable features. A further reported finding was that TCR beta sequences accurately predicted the HLA-A and HLA-B alleles for most subjects in the first cohort. In a later analysis, the rate of TCR association differed among HLA loci, with DRB1 alleles having the most associated TCRs and HLA-C alleles having the fewest. Because some donors lacked HLA typing at each locus, the association tests relied only on the typed subset. In the study, approximately 150 TCR beta chains were listed as associated with cytomegalovirus. Because counts were too low, seventeen rarely observed V segments, including chromosome 9 orphons, were excluded from the earlier analysis of under 650 of the donors. In a later analysis, some 18,000 TCR beta sequences were associated with specific HLA alleles at a false discovery rate of 0.05. Most TCR sequences were observed very rarely across donors, whereas some public TCRs were present in many individuals. The classifier was reported to diagnose cytomegalovirus status with high specificity and sensitivity in both the original and validation cohorts. An association between a missense DCLRE1C variant and V-gene and J-gene trimming of TCR beta chains was found in a later genetic analysis and replicated in an independent cohort. Linkage disequilibrium might explain the correlated functional status among segregating V segments, but an unknown experimental factor could not be excluded. Assigning TCR associations to individual alleles was difficult when HLA alleles, especially DR and DQ, strongly co-occurred. In a later analysis, several top co-occurrence clusters were reported to appear linked to parvovirus B19, influenza, CMV and Epstein-Barr virus. It was suggested by the authors that the approach could potentially be generalized to other disease states and immunological phenotypes. In a later analysis, HLA-associated TCR beta chains showed more clonal expansion and lower generation probabilities than non-associated chains that were equally common. Presence/absence analyses assumed roughly uniform sequencing depth across donors, an assumption that may not hold. An earlier analysis of approximately 540 of the donors showed that most TCR beta V segments appeared in productive rearrangements either about 90% or about 30% of the time, which broadly matched IMGT annotations.

As to this clone: Its antigen is not yet known. No base-level quality is on record; no much larger clone is a single base apart.

CDR1 and CDR2 (GTSNPN, SVGIG) derive from the germline V gene (reference sequence). The V and J ends are trimmed by 0 bases and 2 bases, leaving 11 bases between them. Reading from cysteine to phenylalanine, the CDR3 counts 15 amino acids. The sequence is cut down to CDR3 DNA, 45 bases in frame from base 1. The cohort comprised 550 to 700 healthy bone marrow donors. Cohort members were all nominally healthy when sampled, although unrecorded immune exposures were likely present. The donor was CMV seropositive and belonged to the group of over 250 seropositive cohort members. A peripheral blood sample was collected from each donor, and TCR beta sequencing was performed on peripheral blood mononuclear cells. The Qiagen DNeasy Blood Extraction Kit was used to extract genomic DNA from the blood cell samples. To prepare the library, the immunoSEQ multiplex PCR assay was applied. For the multiplex PCR, a mixture combining 60 forward primers for TCR Vbeta segments and 13 reverse primers for TCR Jbeta segments was used. The CDR3 region of rearranged TCR beta genes was amplified from genomic DNA by a multiplex PCR assay. On the Illumina HiSeq System, the amplified TCR beta libraries were sequenced as 87-base-pair reads. From the authors' description of their analysis: Across the 666 repertoires, a later analysis counted about 81 million unique TCR beta chains, some 11 million of which were shared by at least two donors. Raw reads were error-corrected and collapsed into unique sequences with a nearest-neighbor algorithm that merged closely related sequences to remove PCR and sequencing errors. V, D and J gene segments were assigned by aligning CDR3 sequences to IMGT reference sequences. For a sequence to be retained, a match of at least six nucleotides was required to both a V gene segment and a J gene segment. Rearrangements were classified as productive when the CDR3 lacked stop codons and remained in frame with V and J, and all other rearrangements were classified as non-productive. CDR3 was defined by IMGT convention, running from the second conserved V-encoded cysteine to the conserved J-encoded phenylalanine. Sequences without an unambiguous match to a single V gene segment were excluded from the earlier analysis of 587 of the donors. An earlier analysis of 450 to 650 of the donors called V segments functional above 56.7% productive rearrangements and segregating when the between-donor standard deviation exceeded 5%. To diagnose cytomegalovirus status from the catalog of TCR beta chain sequences, a statistical classification framework was built. In a later analysis, TCR nucleotide sequences were compared against IMGT/GENE-DB human TR gene sequences so that V and J genes could be assigned. A later analysis assigned CDR3 sequences and most-parsimonious VDJ recombination scenarios with the TCRdist pipeline. In a later analysis, every TCR beta chain was defined by the combination of its CDR3 amino acid sequence and its V-gene family, and reads without a unique V-gene family were dropped. In a later analysis, nearly 600 highly shared, low-generation-probability nucleotide sequences were removed to address suspected cross-contamination and a sequencing artifact. For each public chain, a later analysis derived a clonal expansion index from normalized ranks of inferred template counts within each repertoire. In a later analysis, generation probabilities were computed using a VDJ recombination model fitted to out-of-frame rearrangements, and the results were checked against IGoR. In a later analysis, hypergeometric tests were used to score TCR-TCR, TCR-HLA and TCR-CMV co-occurrence, with a repertoire-size bias correction applied to TCR pairs. In a later analysis, false discovery rates were estimated by permuting HLA or CMV assignments 20 times. A later analysis grouped co-occurring TCRs with DBSCAN, adding TCRdist sequence similarity when clustering within HLA-allele-positive subsets. Co-occurrence clustering excluded repertoires with fewer than 30,000 or more than 120,000 public chains, plus five with anomalous nucleotide sharing. TCRdb mirrors the immuneACCESS table, restricted to in-frame sequences. Some clones are absent from its copies; in checked studies, under half trace to an unresolved V gene, and the reason for the others is unknown. The D gene and trimming were derived from the DNA, and the V and J assignments and clone size from that table. A total of about 180,000 clones appear in this sample, roughly 77% of them only once. The top ten constitute 2% to 2.5% of the sample.

What was sequenced was PBMCs. The receptor was isolated from a woman aged 25 to 39 in good health and CMV-seropositive. The rearrangement joined TRBV30 to TRBJ1-5; a confident D gene designation cannot be given. The DNA sequence is TGTGCCTGGAGTGTTTACAGCTCGGGCAATCAGCCCCAGCATTTT. It codes for CAWSVYSSGNQPQHF.